A selection of T cell receptor beta chains follows, all from one sample in a study of cytomegalovirus exposure and HLA in healthy donors. TCRdb's table, derived via immunoSEQ multiplex PCR, lists solely in-frame clones and lacks some. The sample includes 150,000 to 200,000 clones, just under 80% of them seen just once. Specimen: PBMCs. These receptors came from a woman aged 50 to 60 in good health and CMV-seronegative. The CDR3 runs from the conserved cysteine through the conserved F or W. The D gene is left open where the match is weak. Clone sizes are given selectively: once, few, many, or a class where the clone is expanded.

clone size	V gene	J gene	D gene	CDR3 DNA	CDR3 protein
NA	TRBV2	TRBJ1-2	NA	TGTGCCGGCACAGGGATTAACTATGGCTACACCTTC	CAGTGINYGYTF
few	TRBV28	TRBJ1-5	NA	TGTGCCAGCAGTCCGGTTCTTAGTGATCAGCCCCAGCATTTT	CASSPVLSDQPQHF
NA	TRBV14	TRBJ2-1	NA	TGTGCCAGCAGCCCACAGATTCCCTACAATGAGCAGTTCTTC	CASSPQIPYNEQFF
NA	TRBV7-5	TRBJ2-4	NA	TGTGCCAGAAGGCCCGGGACTAGCGAGGAGCAGGCCAAAAACATTCAGTACTTC	CARRPGTSEEQAKNIQYF
few	TRBV6-1	TRBJ2-7	NA	TGTGCCAGCAGACAGGCGGCATCCTACGAGCAGTACTTC	CASRQAASYEQYF
NA	TRBV4-3	TRBJ2-3	TRBD2	TGCGCCAGCAGCCCCGATCTAGCGGGAGTTACAGATACGCAGTATTTT	CASSPDLAGVTDTQYF
few	TRBV7-9	TRBJ1-4	TRBD1	TGTGCCAGCAGCGCGGGGACAGGGTTTGAAAAACTGTTTTTT	CASSAGTGFEKLFF
few	TRBV18	TRBJ1-1	NA	TGTGCCAGCTCACCCCTGGGGGCGCACGGTGAAGCTTTCTTT	CASSPLGAHGEAFF
NA	TRBV18	TRBJ1-1	NA	TGTGCCAGCTCACGGCACCCGGCAGAGGGCACTGAAGCTTTCTTT	CASSRHPAEGTEAFF
NA	TRBV10-3	TRBJ2-1	NA	TGTGCCATCAGTGAACCGGGCTACAATGAGCAGTTCTTC	CAISEPGYNEQFF
once	TRBV25-1	TRBJ2-1	NA	TGTGCCAGCAGTGAATATAAACGGGGGTTCAATGAGCAGTTCTTC	CASSEYKRGFNEQFF
NA	TRBV28	TRBJ2-3	TRBD1	TGTGCCAGCAGTCCCCGGACAGGGGGCGGACGAGATACGCAGTATTTT	CASSPRTGGGRDTQYF
NA	TRBV10-3	TRBJ2-3	TRBD1	TGTGCCATCAGGCGACAGGGGGCTTCGGATACGCAGTATTTT	CAIRRQGASDTQYF
NA	TRBV5-1	TRBJ2-3	TRBD1	TGCGCCAGCAGCACCACGGGACAGACAGATACGCAGTATTTT	CASSTTGQTDTQYF
NA	TRBV6-5	TRBJ1-6	NA	TGTGCCAGCAGTCAAGACCTCACAGGGTATTCACCCCTCCACTTT	CASSQDLTGYSPLHF
NA	TRBV4-3	TRBJ1-1	TRBD1	TGCGCCAGCAGCCAGACAGGGGCGAACACTGAAGCTTTCTTT	CASSQTGANTEAFF
NA	TRBV6-1	TRBJ2-3	TRBD2	TGTGCCAGCAGGAATTCGCTGGGAGGGGCAAATACGCAGTATTTT	CASRNSLGGANTQYF
few	TRBV2	TRBJ1-3	NA	TGTGCCAGCAGCGAGAATAGAAACACCATATATTTT	CASSENRNTIYF
NA	TRBV2	TRBJ2-2	NA	TGTGCCAGCAGGAGTAGCGCGGGCGTTGGGGAGCTGTTTTTT	CASRSSAGVGELFF
NA	TRBV20-1	TRBJ2-7	NA	TGCAGTGCGGCCGGGACACACGAGCAGTACTTC	CSAAGTHEQYF
NA	TRBV7-9	TRBJ1-1	NA	TGTGCCAGCAGCTTAGCTCTCGGGAACACTGAAGCTTTCTTT	CASSLALGNTEAFF
NA	TRBV28	TRBJ2-1	NA	TGTGCCAGCAGTTTTCCGGGTGGGAATGAGCAGTTCTTC	CASSFPGGNEQFF
NA	TRBV7-9	TRBJ1-4	NA	TGTGCCAGTAAGTCGGTGGAGGGCGAAAAACTGTTTTTT	CASKSVEGEKLFF
NA	TRBV12-5	TRBJ2-2	NA	TGTGCTAGTGGTTTGGGGGTCGGGACTCAGAACACCGGGGAGCTGTTTTTT	CASGLGVGTQNTGELFF
NA	TRBV6-5	TRBJ1-2	NA	TGTGCCAGCAGCCTTACCCAGGGCTATGGCTACACCTTC	CASSLTQGYGYTF
NA	TRBV19	TRBJ1-3	NA	TGTGCCAGTAGTAAAGGCAGGGGCGCCGGGACGGGAAACACCATATATTTT	CASSKGRGAGTGNTIYF
NA	TRBV14	TRBJ1-4	NA	TGTGCCAGCAGCCGAAGGGGTTCTAATGAAAAACTGTTTTTT	CASSRRGSNEKLFF
NA	TRBV5-6	TRBJ2-1	TRBD2	TGTGCCAGCAGCGGGACTAGCGTGGAGGGCAATGAGCAGTTCTTC	CASSGTSVEGNEQFF
NA	TRBV18	TRBJ2-1	NA	TGTGCCAGCTCACCACCGACTATAGACTACAATGAGCAGTTCTTC	CASSPPTIDYNEQFF
NA	TRBV7-9	TRBJ1-4	TRBD1	TGTGCCAGCAGCTCACAGGGGGCAATTCAGGAAAAACTGTTTTTT	CASSSQGAIQEKLFF
NA	TRBV7-9	TRBJ1-2	TRBD1	TGTGCCAGCAGCTTAGTACAGGGGGCGATCGACTATGGCTACACCTTC	CASSLVQGAIDYGYTF
NA	TRBV5-4	TRBJ1-4	TRBD1	TGTGCCAGCAGCAGGGACAGGGTCGGGGAAAAACTGTTTTTT	CASSRDRVGEKLFF
NA	TRBV7-2	TRBJ1-5	NA	TGTGCCAGCAAGCAGGGTATCGATCAGCCCCAGCATTTT	CASKQGIDQPQHF
once	TRBV6-5	TRBJ2-7	NA	TGTGCCAGCAGTTATTATAATGTGGCGGATCGATACGAGCAGTACTTC	CASSYYNVADRYEQYF
NA	TRBV6-5	TRBJ1-2	TRBD1	TGTGCCAGCAGTTACTCGGCAGGGGGCCTTGGCTACACCTTC	CASSYSAGGLGYTF